This T cell receptor (beta chain) was recovered during a study of T cell responses to AZD1222 COVID-19 vaccine. In the study overall: Pooling of second doses given at about 4 or about 12 weeks was done.

As regards this clone: What it recognizes is unknown.

Deletions cut 6 bases from V and 3 bases from J, with 14 bases between. The CDR3 sequence is 13 residues long. Germline lookup yields CDR1 GTSNPN and CDR2 SVGIG (reference sequence). Sequencing used immunoSEQ multiplex PCR; TCRdb keeps in-frame clones, though not all of them. This repertoire shows some 140,000 clones, around nine tenths found once; its top ten account for 4.5% to 6.5%. Notes on the study in general: Donor demographics were predominantly white British with a female majority; clonal diversity may be underestimated. Reportedly, close to half of spike-specific TCRs are directed against unmutated variant regions. It was only 6 or 7 AZD1222 recipients who were seropositive at baseline.

The sequence was collected from an adult in good health. The sample here was peripheral blood, taken on day 0 of AZD1222 vaccination. The rearrangement joins TRBV30 to TRBJ1-2; unclear D gene. CDR3 DNA: TGTGCCTGCTTGACGGGTTTCGACTATGGCTACACCTTC. Translation: CACLTGFDYGYTF.